This T cell receptor beta chain was identified in a study of T cell responses to AZD1222 COVID-19 vaccine. Whole-study context: Recipients boosted at about 4 weeks or about 12 weeks are pooled.

Method: immunoSEQ multiplex PCR; TCRdb's copy keeps in-frame clones and lacks some. Of 74,000 or so clones listed, about 85% are singletons. Trimming removed 1 base from V and 2 bases from J, with 5 bases in between. The CDR3 runs 13 residues. Germline V CDR1 and CDR2: SEHNR, FQNEAQ (reference sequence). The source is an adult in good health. The chain links TRBV7-9 to TRBJ1-2, with D unresolved. This specimen was peripheral blood, taken on day 0 of AZD1222 vaccination. CDR3 amino acids: CASSLGRNYGYTF. The CDR3 DNA is TGTGCCAGCAGCTTAGGACGAAACTATGGCTACACCTTC.